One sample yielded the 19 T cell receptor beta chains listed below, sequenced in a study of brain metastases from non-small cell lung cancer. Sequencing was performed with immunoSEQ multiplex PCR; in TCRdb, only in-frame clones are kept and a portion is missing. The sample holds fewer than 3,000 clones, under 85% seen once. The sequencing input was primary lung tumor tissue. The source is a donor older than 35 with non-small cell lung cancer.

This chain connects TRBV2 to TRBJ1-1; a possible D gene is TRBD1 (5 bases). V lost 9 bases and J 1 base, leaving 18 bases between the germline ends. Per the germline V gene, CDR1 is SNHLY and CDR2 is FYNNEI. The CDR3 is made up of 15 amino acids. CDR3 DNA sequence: TGTGCCAGTCTAAGCGACGGGACGGGGAACACTGAAGCTTTCTTT. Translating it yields CASLSDGTGNTEAFF.

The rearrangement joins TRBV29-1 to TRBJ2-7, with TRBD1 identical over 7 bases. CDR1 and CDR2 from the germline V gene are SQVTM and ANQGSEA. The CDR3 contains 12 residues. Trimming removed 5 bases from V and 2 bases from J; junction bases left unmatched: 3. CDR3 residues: CSVQGGPYEQYF. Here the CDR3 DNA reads TGCAGCGTTCAAGGGGGCCCCTACGAGCAGTACTTC.

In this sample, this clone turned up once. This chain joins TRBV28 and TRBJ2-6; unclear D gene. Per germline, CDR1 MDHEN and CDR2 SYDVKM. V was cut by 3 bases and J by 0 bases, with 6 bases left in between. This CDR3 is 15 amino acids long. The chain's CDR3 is CASSLSSSGANVLTF. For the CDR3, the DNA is TGTGCCAGCAGTTTGTCGAGCTCTGGGGCCAACGTCCTGACTTTC.

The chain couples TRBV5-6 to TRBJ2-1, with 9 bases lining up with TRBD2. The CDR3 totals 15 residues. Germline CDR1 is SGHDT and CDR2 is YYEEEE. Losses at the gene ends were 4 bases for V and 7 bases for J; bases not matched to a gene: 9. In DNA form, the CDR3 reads TGTGCCAGCAGCCCTACGGTAGCGGGGGAGAATGAGCAGTTCTTC. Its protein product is CASSPTVAGENEQFF. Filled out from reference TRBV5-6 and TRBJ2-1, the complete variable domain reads DAGVTQSPTHLIKTRGQQVTLRCSPKSGHDTVSWYQQALGQGPQFIFQYYEEEERQRGNFPDRFSGHQFPNYSSELNVNALLLGDSALYLCASSPTVAGENEQFFGPGTRLTVL.

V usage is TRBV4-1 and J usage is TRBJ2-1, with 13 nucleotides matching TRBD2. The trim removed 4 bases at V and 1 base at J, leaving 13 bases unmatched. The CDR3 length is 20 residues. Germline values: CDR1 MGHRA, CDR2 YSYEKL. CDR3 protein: CASSRPARTSGSFSYNEQFF. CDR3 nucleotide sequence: TGCGCCAGCAGCCGCCCGGCCCGGACTAGCGGGAGTTTTTCCTACAATGAGCAGTTCTTC.

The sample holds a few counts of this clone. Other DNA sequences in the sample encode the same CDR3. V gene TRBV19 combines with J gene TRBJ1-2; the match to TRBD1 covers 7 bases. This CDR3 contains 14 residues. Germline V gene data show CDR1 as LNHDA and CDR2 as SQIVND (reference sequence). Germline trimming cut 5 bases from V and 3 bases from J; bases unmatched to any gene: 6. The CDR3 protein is CASSSPGGDYGYTF. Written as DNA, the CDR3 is TGTGCCAGTAGTTCCCCAGGGGGTGACTATGGCTACACCTTC.

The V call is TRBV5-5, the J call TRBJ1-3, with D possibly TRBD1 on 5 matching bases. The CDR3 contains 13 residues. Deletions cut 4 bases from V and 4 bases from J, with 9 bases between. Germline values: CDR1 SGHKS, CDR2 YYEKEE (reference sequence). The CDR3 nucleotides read TGTGCCAGCAGCCTAGACAGCGGAAACACCATATATTTT. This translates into CASSLDSGNTIYF. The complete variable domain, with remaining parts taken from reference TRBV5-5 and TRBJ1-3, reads DAGVTQSPTHLIKTRGQQVTLRCSPISGHKSVSWYQQVLGQGPQFIFQYYEKEERGRGNFPDRFSARQFPNYSSELNVNALLLGDSALYLCASSLDSGNTIYFGEGSWLTVV.

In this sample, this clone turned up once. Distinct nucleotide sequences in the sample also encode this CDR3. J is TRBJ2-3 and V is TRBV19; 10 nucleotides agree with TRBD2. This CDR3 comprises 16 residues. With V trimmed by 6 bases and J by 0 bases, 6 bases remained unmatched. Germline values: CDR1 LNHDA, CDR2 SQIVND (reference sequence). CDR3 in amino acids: CASSIGLAASTDTQYF. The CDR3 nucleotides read TGTGCCAGTAGCATCGGACTAGCGGCAAGCACAGATACGCAGTATTTT.

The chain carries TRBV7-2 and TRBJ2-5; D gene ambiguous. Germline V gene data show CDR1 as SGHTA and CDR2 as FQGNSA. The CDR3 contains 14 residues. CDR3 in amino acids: CATQYSFSQETQYF. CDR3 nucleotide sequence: TGTGCGACTCAGTACAGTTTTTCTCAAGAGACCCAGTACTTC.

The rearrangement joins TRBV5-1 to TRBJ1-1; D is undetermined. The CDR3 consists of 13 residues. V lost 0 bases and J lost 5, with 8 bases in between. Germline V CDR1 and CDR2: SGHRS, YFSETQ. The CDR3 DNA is TGCGCCAGCAGCTTGGAGTCGGTTACTGAAGCTTTCTTT. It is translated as CASSLESVTEAFF.

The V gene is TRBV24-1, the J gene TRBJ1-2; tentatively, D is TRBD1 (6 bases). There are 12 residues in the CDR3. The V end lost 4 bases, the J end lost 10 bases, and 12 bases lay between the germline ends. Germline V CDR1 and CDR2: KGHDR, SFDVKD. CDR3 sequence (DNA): TGTGCCACCAGTGAGGGGGCCCGCGACTACACCTTC. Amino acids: CATSEGARDYTF.

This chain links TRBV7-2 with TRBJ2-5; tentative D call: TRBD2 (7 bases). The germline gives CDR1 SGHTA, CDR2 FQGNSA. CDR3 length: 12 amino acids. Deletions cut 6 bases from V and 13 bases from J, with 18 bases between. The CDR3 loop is CASRIRGGLSYF. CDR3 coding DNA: TGTGCCAGCAGAATAAGGGGGGGATTATCGTACTTC.

The CDR3 sequence: CASRTTGDTQYF. CDR3 nucleotide sequence: TGTGCCAGCAGAACTACAGGGGATACGCAGTATTTT. The chain couples TRBV6-5 to TRBJ2-3; a possible D gene is TRBD1 (6 bases). Trimming shortened V by 6 bases and J by 6 bases, and 10 bases separated the two germline ends. The germline gives CDR1 MNHEY, CDR2 SVGAGI. The CDR3 is made up of 12 amino acids.

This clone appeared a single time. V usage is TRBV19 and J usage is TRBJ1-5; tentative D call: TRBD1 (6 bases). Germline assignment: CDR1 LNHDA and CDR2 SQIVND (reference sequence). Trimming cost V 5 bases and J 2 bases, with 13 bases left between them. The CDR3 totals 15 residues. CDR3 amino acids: CASSPSGDGNQPQHF. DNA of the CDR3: TGTGCCAGTAGTCCCTCAGGGGATGGCAATCAGCCCCAGCATTTT.

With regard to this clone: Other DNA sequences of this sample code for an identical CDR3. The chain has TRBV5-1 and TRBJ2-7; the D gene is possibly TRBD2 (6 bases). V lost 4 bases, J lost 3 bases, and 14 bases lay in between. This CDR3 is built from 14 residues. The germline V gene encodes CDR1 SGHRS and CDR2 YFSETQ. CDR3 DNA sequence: TGCGCCAGCAGCCCGCGGGACGGACTCTACGAGCAGTACTTC. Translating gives CASSPRDGLYEQYF.

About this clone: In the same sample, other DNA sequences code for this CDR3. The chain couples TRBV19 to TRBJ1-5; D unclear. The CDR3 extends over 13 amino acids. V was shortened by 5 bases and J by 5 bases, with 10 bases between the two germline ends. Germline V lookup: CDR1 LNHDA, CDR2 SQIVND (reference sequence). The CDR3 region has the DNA TGTGCCAGTAGTGTAGTCTCTGATCAGCCCCAGCATTTT. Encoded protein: CASSVVSDQPQHF.

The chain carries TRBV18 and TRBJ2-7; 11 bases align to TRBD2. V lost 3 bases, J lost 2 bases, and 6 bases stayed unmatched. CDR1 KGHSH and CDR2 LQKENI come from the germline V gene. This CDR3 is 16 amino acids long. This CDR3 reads CASSPTGTSGTYEQYF. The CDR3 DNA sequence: TGTGCCAGCTCACCTACCGGGACTAGCGGTACCTACGAGCAGTACTTC.

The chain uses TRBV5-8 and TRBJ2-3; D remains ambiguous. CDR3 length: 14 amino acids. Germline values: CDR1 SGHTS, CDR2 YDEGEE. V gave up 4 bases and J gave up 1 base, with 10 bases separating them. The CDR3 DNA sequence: TGTGCCAGCAGCCCCCTCCGGGGCACAGATACGCAGTATTTT. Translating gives CASSPLRGTDTQYF.

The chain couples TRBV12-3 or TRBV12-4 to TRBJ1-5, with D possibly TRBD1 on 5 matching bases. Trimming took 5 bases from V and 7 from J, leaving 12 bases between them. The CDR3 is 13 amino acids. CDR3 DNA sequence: TGTGCCAGCAGTGGGGACGGGGGGCAGCCCCAGCATTTT. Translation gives CASSGDGGQPQHF.